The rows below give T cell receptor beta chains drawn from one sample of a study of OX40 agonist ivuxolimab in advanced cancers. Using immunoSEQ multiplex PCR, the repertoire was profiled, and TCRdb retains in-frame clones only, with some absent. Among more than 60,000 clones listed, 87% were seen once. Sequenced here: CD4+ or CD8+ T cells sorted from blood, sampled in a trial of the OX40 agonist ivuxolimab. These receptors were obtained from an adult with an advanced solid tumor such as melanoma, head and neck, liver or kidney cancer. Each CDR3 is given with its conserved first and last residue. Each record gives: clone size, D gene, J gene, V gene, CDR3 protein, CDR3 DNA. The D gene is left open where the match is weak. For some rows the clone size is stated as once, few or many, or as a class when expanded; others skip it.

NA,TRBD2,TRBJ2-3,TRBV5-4,CASSSGLATDTQYF,TGTGCCAGCAGCTCGGGACTAGCCACAGATACGCAGTATTTT
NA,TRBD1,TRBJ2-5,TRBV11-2,CASSLDFQGACDF,TGTGCCAGCAGCTTAGATTTCCAGGGGGCTTGCGACTTC
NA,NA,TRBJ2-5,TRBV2,CASSEDRAQETQYF,TGTGCCAGCAGTGAAGACCGCGCCCAAGAGACCCAGTACTTC
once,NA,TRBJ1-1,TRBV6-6,CASMRVTEAFF,TGTGCCAGCATGCGGGTGACTGAAGCTTTCTTT
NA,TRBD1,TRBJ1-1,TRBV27,CASGLRGGTGITEAFF,TGTGCCAGCGGCCTAAGGGGGGGGACAGGGATAACTGAAGCTTTCTTT
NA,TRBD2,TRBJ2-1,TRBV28,CASSLEGLAGGTYNEQFF,TGTGCCAGCAGTTTAGAGGGACTAGCGGGAGGGACCTACAATGAGCAGTTCTTC
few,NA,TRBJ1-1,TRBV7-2,CASSSRGAGNTEAFF,TGTGCCAGCAGCTCTCGGGGGGCGGGAAACACTGAAGCTTTCTTT
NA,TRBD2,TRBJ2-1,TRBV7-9,CASSPTSGGANEQFF,TGTGCCAGCAGCCCTACTAGCGGGGGGGCCAATGAGCAGTTCTTC
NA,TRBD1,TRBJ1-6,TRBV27,CASSAQGWDSYNSPLHF,TGTGCCAGCAGTGCACAGGGGTGGGACTCCTATAATTCACCCCTCCACTTT
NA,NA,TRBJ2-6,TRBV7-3,CASSLSGATGANVLTF,TGTGCCAGCAGCTTAAGTGGAGCGACTGGGGCCAACGTCCTGACTTTC
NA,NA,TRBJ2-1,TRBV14,CASSQAPGLFLYEQFF,TGTGCCAGCAGCCAAGCCCCGGGACTTTTCCTCTATGAGCAGTTCTTC
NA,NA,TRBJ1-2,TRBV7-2,CASSLPGGAAGGTF,TGTGCCAGCAGCTTACCGGGGGGGGCCGCCGGTGGGACCTTC
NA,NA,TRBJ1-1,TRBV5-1,CASSLGQSFTEAFF,TGCGCCAGCAGCTTGGGACAGTCGTTTACTGAAGCTTTCTTT
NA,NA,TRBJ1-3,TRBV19,CASSSGPQDSGNTIYF,TGTGCCAGTTCTTCAGGTCCACAGGACTCTGGAAACACCATATATTTT
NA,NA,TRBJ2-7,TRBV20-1,CSLQHYEQYF,TGCAGTCTTCAACACTACGAGCAGTACTTC
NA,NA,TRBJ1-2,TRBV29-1,CSVAWGGRNGYTF,TGCAGCGTTGCATGGGGGGGCAGGAATGGCTACACCTTC
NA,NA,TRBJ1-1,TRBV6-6,CATLLGVLAFF,TGTGCCACCCTACTAGGGGTTTTAGCTTTCTTT
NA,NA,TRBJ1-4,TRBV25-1,CASSSPGGVFNEKLFF,TGTGCCAGCAGTTCCCCGGGGGGGGTGTTTAATGAAAAACTGTTTTTT
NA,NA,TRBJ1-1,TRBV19,CASRQQGTHTEAFF,TGTGCCAGTCGCCAGCAGGGGACGCACACTGAAGCTTTCTTT
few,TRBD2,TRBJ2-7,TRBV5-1,CASSPRTSGERYEQYF,TGCGCCAGCAGCCCGCGGACTAGCGGGGAGCGGTACGAGCAGTACTTC
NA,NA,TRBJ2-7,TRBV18,CASSPLTAPIYEQYF,TGTGCCAGCTCACCACTGACAGCGCCAATCTACGAGCAGTACTTC
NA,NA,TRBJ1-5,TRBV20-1,CSARGPPQHF,TGCAGTGCTAGAGGACCGCCCCAGCATTTT
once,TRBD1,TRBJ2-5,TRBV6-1,CASRRGLRETQYF,TGTGCCAGCAGGAGGGGGCTCCGAGAGACCCAGTACTTC
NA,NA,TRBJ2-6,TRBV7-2,CASSLGRSGANVLTF,TGTGCCAGCAGCTTAGGGCGATCTGGGGCCAACGTCCTGACTTTC
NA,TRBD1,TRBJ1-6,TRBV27,CATRPGQVNSPLHF,TGTGCCACCAGACCGGGACAGGTTAATTCACCCCTCCACTTT
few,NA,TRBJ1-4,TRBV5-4,CASSLEGDEKLFF,TGTGCCAGCAGCTTGGAAGGCGATGAAAAACTGTTTTTT
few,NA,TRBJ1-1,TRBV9,CASSPRGGWDTEAFF,TGTGCCAGCAGCCCCCGGGGGGGATGGGACACTGAAGCTTTCTTT
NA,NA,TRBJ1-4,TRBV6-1,CASRTGGSNEKLFF,TGTGCCAGCAGGACCGGGGGATCTAATGAAAAACTGTTTTTT
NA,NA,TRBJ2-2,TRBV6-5,CASSQGFTGELFF,TGTGCCAGCAGTCAAGGGTTCACCGGGGAGCTGTTTTTT
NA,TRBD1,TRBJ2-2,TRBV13,CASSLRGLAGELFF,TGTGCCAGCAGCCTCAGGGGGCTGGCCGGGGAGCTGTTTTTT
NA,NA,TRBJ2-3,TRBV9,CASSVAKSSTDTQYF,TGTGCCAGCAGCGTAGCAAAGTCTAGCACAGATACGCAGTATTTT
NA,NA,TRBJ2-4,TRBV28,CASSLQKNIQYF,TGTGCCAGCAGTTTACAGAAAAACATTCAGTACTTC
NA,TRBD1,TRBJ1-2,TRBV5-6,CASSRDREFYGYTF,TGTGCCTCTTCCCGGGACAGGGAATTTTATGGCTACACCTTC
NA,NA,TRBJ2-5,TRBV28,CASSLREVTSRETQYF,TGTGCCAGCAGTTTAAGGGAGGTCACTAGTAGAGAGACCCAGTACTTC
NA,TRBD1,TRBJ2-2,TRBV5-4,CASSINRGDTGELFF,TGTGCCAGCAGCATCAACAGGGGGGACACCGGGGAGCTGTTTTTT
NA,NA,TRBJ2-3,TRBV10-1,CASSESGDTQYF,TGCGCCAGCAGTGAGTCAGGAGATACGCAGTATTTT
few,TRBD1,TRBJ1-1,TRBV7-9,CASRATGDTEAFF,TGTGCCAGCAGGGCGACAGGGGACACTGAAGCTTTCTTT
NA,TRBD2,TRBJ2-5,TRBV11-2,CASSLAVTSGVTYF,TGTGCCAGCAGCTTAGCCGTGACTAGCGGTGTAACGTACTTC
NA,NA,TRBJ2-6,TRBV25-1,CASSAGANVLTF,TGTGCCAGCAGTGCCGGGGCCAACGTCCTGACTTTC
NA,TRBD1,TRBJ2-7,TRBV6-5,CASSYGTGGPYEQYF,TGTGCCAGCAGTTACGGGACAGGGGGGCCTTACGAGCAGTACTTC
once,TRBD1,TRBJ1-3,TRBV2,CASTISQGAGGNTIYF,TGTGCCAGCACCATATCTCAGGGGGCGGGTGGAAACACCATATATTTT
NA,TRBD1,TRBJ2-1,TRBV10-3,CAISEVDREQFF,TGTGCCATCAGTGAGGTGGACAGGGAGCAGTTCTTC
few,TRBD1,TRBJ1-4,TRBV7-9,CASSLTGQSEKLFF,TGTGCCAGCAGCCTGACGGGACAGAGTGAAAAACTGTTTTTT
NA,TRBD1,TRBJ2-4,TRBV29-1,CSVAWTGDSIQYF,TGCAGCGTTGCATGGACAGGGGATAGCATTCAGTACTTC
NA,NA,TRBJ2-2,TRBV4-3,CASSLHNTGELFF,TGCGCCAGCAGCTTACACAACACCGGGGAGCTGTTTTTT
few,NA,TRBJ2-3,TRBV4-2,CASSGFPRGRSDTQYF,TGTGCCAGCAGTGGGTTTCCGAGGGGCAGGTCAGATACGCAGTATTTT
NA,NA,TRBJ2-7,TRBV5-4,CASSSPGFPYEQYF,TGTGCCAGCAGTTCTCCGGGTTTCCCCTACGAGCAGTACTTC
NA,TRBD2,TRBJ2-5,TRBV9,CASSVGPGGDRAETQYF,TGTGCCAGCAGCGTAGGGCCGGGGGGAGACCGCGCAGAGACCCAGTACTTC
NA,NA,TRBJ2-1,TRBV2,CASSRASYNEQFF,TGTGCCAGCAGCAGGGCTTCCTACAATGAGCAGTTCTTC
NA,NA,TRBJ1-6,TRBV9,CASSSRQGRNNSPLHF,TGTGCCAGCAGCAGCCGCCAGGGGAGGAATAATTCACCCCTCCACTTT
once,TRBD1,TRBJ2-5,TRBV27,CASRWTGGAETQYF,TGTGCCAGCAGGTGGACAGGGGGGGCAGAGACCCAGTACTTC
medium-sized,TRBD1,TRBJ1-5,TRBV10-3,CAISAASGGNQPQHF,TGTGCCATCAGCGCCGCATCAGGGGGTAATCAGCCCCAGCATTTT
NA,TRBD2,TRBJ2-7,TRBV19,CASSIRAGASPYEQYF,TGTGCCAGTAGTATACGGGCGGGAGCGTCCCCCTACGAGCAGTACTTC
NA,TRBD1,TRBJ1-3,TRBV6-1,CASSATGASGNTIYF,TGTGCCAGCAGTGCAACAGGGGCCTCTGGAAACACCATATATTTT
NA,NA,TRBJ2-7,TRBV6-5,CASRPENRAYEQYF,TGTGCCAGCAGACCAGAGAACCGAGCCTACGAGCAGTACTTC
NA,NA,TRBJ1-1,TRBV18,CASSPTAVTEAFF,TGTGCCAGCTCACCGACGGCGGTAACTGAAGCTTTCTTT
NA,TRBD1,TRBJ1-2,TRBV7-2,CASSRTGDGYTF,TGTGCCAGCAGCCGGACAGGGGATGGCTACACCTTC
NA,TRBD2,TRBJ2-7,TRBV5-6,CASSWETSLNEQYF,TGTGCCAGCAGCTGGGAGACTAGCCTAAACGAGCAGTACTTC
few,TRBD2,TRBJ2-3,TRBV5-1,CASSETSGRTDTQYF,TGCGCCAGCAGCGAGACTAGCGGGAGGACAGATACGCAGTATTTT